Listed below are T cell receptor beta chains from one sample, sequenced in a study of blood T cell repertoires in COVID-19. Using immunoSEQ multiplex PCR, the repertoire was profiled, and TCRdb retains in-frame clones only, with some absent. The sample lists over 150,000 clones, around 85% occurring once. Sequences were obtained from PBMCs or T cells enriched from blood (not recorded which). These receptors all come from a woman aged 25 to 39 who had recovered from COVID-19. CDR3s include the opening cysteine and the closing phenylalanine or tryptophan. Each record gives: clone size, J gene, D gene, V gene, CDR3 protein, CDR3 DNA. The D gene is left open where the match is weak. Rows give clone size only sometimes, using once, few, many, or a class for an expanded clone.

size: few
J: TRBJ2-2
D: NA
V: TRBV9
CDR3: CASSVRSRKNTGELFF
DNA: TGTGCCAGCAGCGTAAGGTCGAGGAAGAACACCGGGGAGCTGTTTTTT

size: NA
J: TRBJ1-1
D: NA
V: TRBV10-3
CDR3: CAITLGAGSVTEAFF
DNA: TGTGCCATCACTTTGGGGGCTGGAAGTGTCACTGAAGCTTTCTTT

size: NA
J: TRBJ1-3
D: TRBD1
V: TRBV7-9
CDR3: CASSLGWTGTTISGNTIYF
DNA: TGTGCCAGCAGCTTAGGGTGGACAGGGACTACGATCTCTGGAAACACCATATATTTT

size: NA
J: TRBJ1-2
D: NA
V: TRBV19
CDR3: CASSIGHPADYGYTF
DNA: TGTGCCAGTAGTATCGGCCATCCGGCGGACTATGGCTACACCTTC

size: once
J: TRBJ2-1
D: TRBD1
V: TRBV5-1
CDR3: CASSYTGTGPYNEQFF
DNA: TGCGCCAGCAGCTACACCGGGACAGGGCCCTACAATGAGCAGTTCTTC

size: NA
J: TRBJ2-7
D: NA
V: TRBV11-3
CDR3: CASSRLYEQYF
DNA: TGTGCCAGCAGTCGGTTGTACGAGCAGTACTTC

size: NA
J: TRBJ1-2
D: NA
V: TRBV19
CDR3: CASRGTVPYGYTF
DNA: TGTGCCAGTAGAGGAACAGTTCCCTATGGCTACACCTTC

size: once
J: TRBJ2-5
D: TRBD1
V: TRBV5-4
CDR3: CASSKGQYQETQYF
DNA: TGTGCCAGCAGCAAGGGACAGTACCAAGAGACCCAGTACTTC

size: NA
J: TRBJ2-7
D: TRBD2
V: TRBV5-1
CDR3: CASSSSTSGTYEQYF
DNA: TGCGCCAGCAGCTCCTCGACTAGCGGAACCTACGAGCAGTACTTC

size: NA
J: TRBJ2-5
D: TRBD2
V: TRBV20-1
CDR3: CSASPLAGGGETQYF
DNA: TGCAGTGCTAGTCCTCTAGCGGGAGGAGGGGAGACCCAGTACTTC

size: once
J: TRBJ2-3
D: NA
V: TRBV5-4
CDR3: CASSLRTASTDTQYF
DNA: TGTGCCAGCAGCTTAAGGACAGCTTCCACAGATACGCAGTATTTT

size: NA
J: TRBJ2-7
D: TRBD1
V: TRBV25-1
CDR3: CASTDSRTGLGEQYF
DNA: TGTGCCAGCACCGATAGTAGGACAGGCCTGGGGGAGCAGTACTTC

size: NA
J: TRBJ1-2
D: TRBD1
V: TRBV28
CDR3: CASKLGQARYGYTF
DNA: TGTGCCAGCAAACTAGGACAGGCCCGCTATGGCTACACCTTC

size: NA
J: TRBJ1-1
D: NA
V: TRBV7-2
CDR3: CASSWRIMNTEAFF
DNA: TGTGCCAGCAGCTGGAGGATCATGAACACTGAAGCTTTCTTT

size: NA
J: TRBJ1-3
D: NA
V: TRBV6-5
CDR3: CASSLRGSGNTIYF
DNA: TGTGCCAGCAGCCTCAGGGGCTCTGGAAACACCATATATTTT

size: NA
J: TRBJ1-1
D: NA
V: TRBV3-1/TRBV3-2
CDR3: CASSQDAGDLGNTEAFF
DNA: TGTGCCAGCAGCCAAGATGCCGGGGATTTGGGGAACACTGAAGCTTTCTTT

size: NA
J: TRBJ1-2
D: NA
V: TRBV29-1
CDR3: CSVPTLDGYTF
DNA: TGCAGCGTCCCCACCTTAGATGGCTACACCTTC

size: NA
J: TRBJ1-1
D: TRBD1
V: TRBV2
CDR3: CASSERTGGTTEAFF
DNA: TGTGCCAGCAGTGAACGGACAGGGGGTACGACTGAAGCTTTCTTT

size: NA
J: TRBJ2-3
D: TRBD2
V: TRBV10-3
CDR3: CAIQGGGGGADTQYF
DNA: TGTGCCATCCAGGGTGGCGGGGGGGGTGCAGATACGCAGTATTTT

size: NA
J: TRBJ1-3
D: NA
V: TRBV14
CDR3: CASSKDTRISGNTIYF
DNA: TGTGCCAGCAGCAAAGATACAAGAATCTCTGGAAACACCATATATTTT

size: NA
J: TRBJ1-4
D: NA
V: TRBV7-2
CDR3: CASSLYRGGSEQKLFF
DNA: TGTGCCAGCAGCCTCTACCGGGGGGGGTCCGAACAAAAACTGTTTTTT

size: NA
J: TRBJ2-2
D: TRBD2
V: TRBV3-1/TRBV3-2
CDR3: CASSYLAVNTGELFF
DNA: TGTGCCAGCAGCTATCTAGCGGTGAACACCGGGGAGCTGTTTTTT

size: NA
J: TRBJ1-1
D: NA
V: TRBV5-1
CDR3: CASRVEGIRSTEAFF
DNA: TGCGCCAGCCGGGTGGAGGGGATCCGCAGCACTGAAGCTTTCTTT

size: NA
J: TRBJ1-4
D: NA
V: TRBV3-1/TRBV3-2
CDR3: CASSLGVEKLFF
DNA: TGTGCCAGCAGTTTAGGGGTTGAAAAACTGTTTTTT

size: NA
J: TRBJ2-1
D: NA
V: TRBV18
CDR3: CASSRLGGLSSNEQFF
DNA: TGTGCCAGCTCACGACTCGGGGGACTTTCATCCAATGAGCAGTTCTTC

size: NA
J: TRBJ2-5
D: NA
V: TRBV10-2
CDR3: CASSDDLGTSEQETQYF
DNA: TGCGCCAGCAGTGATGATCTAGGGACTTCGGAACAAGAGACCCAGTACTTC

size: NA
J: TRBJ1-1
D: TRBD1
V: TRBV29-1
CDR3: CSVTKKAGGNTEAFF
DNA: TGCAGCGTCACAAAGAAGGCAGGGGGGAACACTGAAGCTTTCTTT

size: NA
J: TRBJ2-2
D: TRBD2
V: TRBV7-6
CDR3: CASSPTSATGELFF
DNA: TGTGCCAGCAGTCCGACTAGCGCTACCGGGGAGCTGTTTTTT

size: NA
J: TRBJ2-7
D: TRBD1
V: TRBV5-5
CDR3: CASSLGGQPYEQYF
DNA: TGTGCCAGCAGCTTGGGGGGACAGCCCTACGAGCAGTACTTC

size: NA
J: TRBJ2-3
D: TRBD1
V: TRBV7-3
CDR3: CASSLTGQSTDTQYF
DNA: TGTGCCAGCAGCTTAACGGGACAGAGCACAGATACGCAGTATTTT

size: NA
J: TRBJ1-2
D: NA
V: TRBV7-9
CDR3: CASSSQGRPTYGYTF
DNA: TGTGCCAGCAGCTCTCAGGGGCGACCGACCTATGGCTACACCTTC

size: NA
J: TRBJ2-5
D: NA
V: TRBV5-1
CDR3: CASSLEPGQTQYF
DNA: TGCGCCAGCAGCTTAGAACCAGGGCAGACCCAGTACTTC

size: once
J: TRBJ1-4
D: NA
V: TRBV5-1
CDR3: CASSLDPGRDNEKLFF
DNA: TGCGCCAGCAGCTTGGATCCCGGGAGAGATAATGAAAAACTGTTTTTT

size: NA
J: TRBJ1-3
D: NA
V: TRBV28
CDR3: CASSLLLGVLGNTIYF
DNA: TGTGCCAGCAGTTTGCTTCTGGGCGTCCTAGGAAACACCATATATTTT

size: NA
J: TRBJ1-3
D: NA
V: TRBV18
CDR3: CASSPRTDSGNTIYF
DNA: TGTGCCAGCTCACCAAGGACAGACTCTGGAAACACCATATATTTT